This TCR beta chain came from a study of CD8 T cells in Susac syndrome. In blood CD8+ and CD4+ T cells, TCR beta underwent sequencing. When the RNA was reverse transcribed, random hexamers were used with an input of about 0.45 to 1 ug. Amplification of the TCR beta CDR3 was carried out by immunoSEQ multiplex PCR, which spanned a total of 54 Vbeta and 13 Jbeta segments. One entry per CDR3 protein results from TCRdb running MiXCR on the immunoSEQ multiplex PCR reads. The table has under 200,000 distinct CDR3 sequences, roughly 96% seen once. CDR3 length: 13 amino acids. The ends were cut back, 4 bases at V and 5 bases at J, with 10 bases in the middle. Germline V CDR1 and CDR2: SGHDT, YYEEEE.

The sequenced sample was CD8+ T cells from PBMCs. This receptor was obtained from a human donor with multiple sclerosis. This rearrangement joins TRBV5-6 to TRBJ2-1; tentatively, D is TRBD1 (6 bases). The CDR3 nucleotides read TGTGCCAGCAGCCAAGGACAGAACAATGAGCAGTTCTTC. It specifies CASSQGQNNEQFF.